This T cell receptor beta chain originates from a study of blood T cell repertoires in COVID-19 (dated by TCRdb to 2019 to 2021). Study-wide context: Samples covering the acute and convalescent phases of COVID-19 were provided by collaborators in the United States, Italy and Spain. The material from the prospective study consisted of cDNA or gDNA derived from T cells, B-cell-depleted T cells, or PBMCs. A de-identified subject ID, COVID-19 status, age in years and sex were almost always included in the sample metadata. HLA class I and class II types, where available, came from metadata supplied by the sample provider rather than from assay-based typing. A freely available public database, intended as a resource for researchers studying the immune response to SARS-CoV-2, is where the repertoires were released. Samples were obtained from the ongoing ImmuneRACE study (first 160 participants) and from about 1,300 subjects provided by 6 global collaborators. Subjects who had been exposed to COVID-19, were actively infected with it, or had recovered from it provided the deeply sampled blood TCRbeta repertoires that made up the dataset. Overall study outcomes, separate from this receptor: How much clinical and demographic metadata was included differed by source and by participant, and the metadata was provided uncurated.

Reading the germline V gene gives CDR1 LGHNA and CDR2 YSLEER. The CDR3 measures 14 amino acids from cysteine to phenylalanine. This entry keeps only the CDR3 DNA: 42 bases, framed from base 1. Between the V and J ends, shortened by 0 bases and 3 bases respectively, the junction contains 8 bases. As for this clone: Its antigen remains unidentified. Base qualities are not recorded, but no much larger clone differs from it by a single base.

The immunoSEQ Assay, a bias-controlled multiplex PCR, was used to amplify TCRbeta CDR3 regions from genomic DNA. On the study's bioinformatics: The number of nucleated cells in each sample was estimated by amplification of reference gene primers within the assay. To quantify the absolute abundance of each unique TCRbeta CDR3 rearrangement, sequence reads were collapsed and filtered. Productive Simpson clonality was computed per sample as the square root of Simpson's diversity index over productive rearrangements. This immuneACCESS table, as held by TCRdb, lists in-frame sequences with V and J called but not all clones. Of the missing ones, under half trace to an unresolved V gene in checked studies; the others have no known cause. From that table come the V and J calls and clone size; the DNA was used to work out D and trimming. The sample data list about 88,000 clones, and over 90% of these were observed just once. Approximately 1.8% of the sample lies in the top ten.

Each collaborating institution followed its own protocols to collect whole blood in K2EDTA tubes. For TCRbeta analysis, collaborators shipped samples in one of three forms: frozen whole blood, isolated PBMCs, or DNA extracted from either of those sample types. Sequenced sample: peripheral blood. The rearrangement joined TRBV4-3 to TRBJ1-1, with no D gene named confidently. The origin of this receptor is a man aged 55 to 69 with acute or convalescent COVID-19. The CDR3 is CASSQDRGYTEAFF. The DNA reads as follows: TGCGCCAGCAGCCAAGATAGAGGGTACACTGAAGCTTTCTTT.